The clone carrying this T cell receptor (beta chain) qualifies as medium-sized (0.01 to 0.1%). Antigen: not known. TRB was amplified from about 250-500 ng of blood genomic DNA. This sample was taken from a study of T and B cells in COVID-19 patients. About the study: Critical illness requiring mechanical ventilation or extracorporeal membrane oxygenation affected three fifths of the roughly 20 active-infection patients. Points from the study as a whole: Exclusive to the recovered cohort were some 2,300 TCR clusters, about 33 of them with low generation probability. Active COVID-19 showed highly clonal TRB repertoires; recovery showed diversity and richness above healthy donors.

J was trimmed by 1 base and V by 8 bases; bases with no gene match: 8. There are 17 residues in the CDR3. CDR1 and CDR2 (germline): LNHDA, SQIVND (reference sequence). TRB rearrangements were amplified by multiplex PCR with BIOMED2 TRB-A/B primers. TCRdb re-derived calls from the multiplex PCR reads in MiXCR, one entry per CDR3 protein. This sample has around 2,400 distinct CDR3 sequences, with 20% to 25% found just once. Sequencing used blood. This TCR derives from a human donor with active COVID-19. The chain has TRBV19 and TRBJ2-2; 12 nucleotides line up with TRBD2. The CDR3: CASHEGLAGLNTGELFF. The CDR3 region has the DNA TGTGCCAGTCATGAGGGACTAGCGGGTCTGAACACCGGGGAGCTGTTTTTT.